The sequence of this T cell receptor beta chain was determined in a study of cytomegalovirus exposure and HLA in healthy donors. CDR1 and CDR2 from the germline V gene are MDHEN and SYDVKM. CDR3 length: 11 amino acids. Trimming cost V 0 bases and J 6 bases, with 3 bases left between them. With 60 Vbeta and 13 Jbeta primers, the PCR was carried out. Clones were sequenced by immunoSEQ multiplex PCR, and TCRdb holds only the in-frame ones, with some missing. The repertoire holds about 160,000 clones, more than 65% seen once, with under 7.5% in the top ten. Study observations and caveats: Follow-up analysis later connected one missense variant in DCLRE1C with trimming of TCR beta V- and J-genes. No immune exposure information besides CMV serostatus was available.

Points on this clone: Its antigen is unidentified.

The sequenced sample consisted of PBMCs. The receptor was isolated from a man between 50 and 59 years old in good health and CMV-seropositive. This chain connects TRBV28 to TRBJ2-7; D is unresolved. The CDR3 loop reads CASSLWGEQYV. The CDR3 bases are TGTGCCAGCAGTTTATGGGGCGAGCAGTACGTC.